These 26 T cell receptor beta chains share one sample of origin, sequenced in a study of shared clonotypes between healthy human individuals. Libraries were prepared by immunoSEQ multiplex PCR; TCRdb keeps only in-frame clonotypes and omits some of them. The sample holds over 950,000 clones, roughly 77% seen once. Input material: memory CD4+ T cells from PBMCs. The subset was: CD45RA-negative fraction. Source of these receptors: a man younger than 35 in good health. Some clones in this sample may be carry-over from other donors' samples.

The CDR3 region has the DNA TGTGCCAGCAGTCCGCCCTGGGGGAGTGAGCAGTTCTTC. It encodes CASSPPWGSEQFF. The chain links TRBV27 to TRBJ2-1, with D perhaps being TRBD1 or TRBD2 (5 bases each). Trimming removed 5 bases at V and 9 bases at J, with 14 bases between. CDR3 size: 13 residues. The germline gives CDR1 MNHEY, CDR2 SMNVEV (reference sequence).

V gene TRBV6-6 combines with J gene TRBJ1-4; 9 bases align to TRBD1. The CDR3 spans 16 residues. The trim removed 2 bases at V and 8 bases at J, leaving 9 bases unmatched. Looked up from germline, CDR1 is MNHNY and CDR2 is SVGAGI (reference sequence). CDR3: CASSYPQGQGPEKLFF. DNA of the CDR3: TGTGCCAGCAGTTACCCCCAGGGACAGGGACCCGAAAAACTGTTTTTT.

This clone was found a few times. A much more abundant neighbour one base away suggests this may be a read error. The rearrangement uses TRBV28 and TRBJ1-2, with D unclear. The germline CDR1 and CDR2 sequences are MDHEN and SYDVKM. CDR3 size: 11 residues. Trimming took 0 bases from V and 6 from J, leaving 2 bases between them. The CDR3 here is CASSLWDGYTF. CDR3 sequence (DNA): TGTGCCAGCAGTTTATGGGATGGCTACACCTTC.

This clone was counted ten times or more. The chain employs TRBV6-6 and TRBJ1-1; 8 nucleotides agree with TRBD1. V gave up 6 bases and J gave up 8 bases; unmatched junction bases: 11. Germline values: CDR1 MNHNY, CDR2 SVGAGI (reference sequence). The length of the CDR3 is 14 residues. DNA for the CDR3: TGTGCCAGCAGCCAAGGACAGGGTGTTAAGGAAGCTTTCTTT. Residues: CASSQGQGVKEAFF.

The sample holds a few counts of this clone. The chain links TRBV30 to TRBJ1-3; D uncertain. Germline values: CDR1 GTSNPN, CDR2 SVGIG (reference sequence). The germline V and J ends were trimmed by 6 bases and 0 bases, with 12 bases remaining between them. There are 14 residues in the CDR3. CDR3 nucleotides: TGTGCCTGCGACGACCGAAACTCTGGAAACACCATATATTTT. Protein: CACDDRNSGNTIYF.

The chain links TRBV2 to TRBJ2-7; 8 bases map to TRBD1. V shed 6 bases, J shed 3 bases, and the junction held 7 bases outside the gene matches. Per the germline V gene, CDR1 is SNHLY and CDR2 is FYNNEI. The CDR3 extends over 14 amino acids. The CDR3 nucleotides read TGTGCCAGCAGGGAGCAGGGGGCGGTCTACGAGCAGTACTTC. Amino acids: CASREQGAVYEQYF.

The chain combines TRBV28 with TRBJ1-3; maybe TRBD1 (6 bases). V was cut by 6 bases and J by 4 bases, with 13 bases left in between. Germline V gene lookup returns CDR1 MDHEN and CDR2 SYDVKM. The CDR3 is 14 amino acids. CDR3 sequence (DNA): TGTGCCAGCAGATCGGGGGGCGAGGGAAACACCATATATTTT. This sequence encodes CASRSGGEGNTIYF.

J is TRBJ2-7 and V is TRBV19; no clear D gene. Germline V gene sequence: CDR1 LNHDA, CDR2 SQIVND (reference sequence). The CDR3 loop spans 15 amino acids. Trimming pared 5 bases from V and 5 bases from J, leaving 19 bases between. CDR3 sequence reads: CASSPLEGNRNEQYF. The DNA for the CDR3 is TGTGCCAGTAGTCCCCTGGAAGGGAATCGGAACGAGCAGTACTTC.

Note on this clone: A far larger clone is one nucleotide away, so this likely arose from a read error. Here the CDR3 omits its conserved ending phenylalanine or tryptophan, so a read error is the likely source. Here the CDR3 DNA reads TGTGCCTGGAGTACGGCCACAGATACGCAGTATTCT. It yields the protein CAWSTATDTQYS. The V and J genes are TRBV30 and TRBJ2-3; D remains ambiguous. Germline CDR1 GTSNPN, CDR2 SVGIG (reference sequence). The CDR3 length is 12 residues. Trimming left V 2 bases short and J 2 bases short, with 5 bases between.

The CDR3 loop is CASSKKVNTGELFF. CDR3 bases: TGTGCCAGTAGTAAAAAGGTCAACACCGGGGAGCTGTTTTTT. The gene calls are TRBV19 and TRBJ2-2, with D unresolved. The V end lost 4 bases, the J end lost 2 bases, and 8 bases lay between the germline ends. The germline V gene encodes CDR1 LNHDA and CDR2 SQIVND (reference sequence). The CDR3 sequence is 14 residues long.

Of note for this clone: A much larger clonotype is one base distant, so this may be a read error. The genes are TRBV7-9 and TRBJ2-7; D ambiguous. CDR1 and CDR2 from the germline V gene are SEHNR and FQNEAQ (reference sequence). The CDR3 contains 12 residues. Trimming left V 2 bases short and J 0 bases short, with 2 bases between. The CDR3 here is CASSLHSYEQYF. The CDR3 nucleotides are TGTGCCAGCAGCTTACACTCCTACGAGCAGTACTTC.

The V and J genes are TRBV2 and TRBJ2-7; 14 bases are a match to TRBD2. J was trimmed by 6 bases and V by 7 bases; bases with no gene match: 8. Germline V lookup: CDR1 SNHLY, CDR2 FYNNEI. The CDR3 is 15 amino acids. The DNA for the CDR3 is TGTGCCAGCACCTTCGGGACTAGCGGGAGCGGCGAGCAGTACTTC. Protein: CASTFGTSGSGEQYF.

The sample holds one count of this clone. The chain links TRBV7-9 to TRBJ2-5; tentatively, D is TRBD2 (5 bases). Germline-derived CDR1 and CDR2 are SEHNR and FQNEAQ (reference sequence). The V end was cut by 3 bases, the J end by 5 bases, with 13 bases between. The CDR3 is 14 amino acids. In DNA, the CDR3 is TGTGCCAGCAGCTTCCGGGGTGCCGAGGAGACCCAGTACTTC. It encodes CASSFRGAEETQYF.

V usage is TRBV28 and J usage is TRBJ2-7; 12 positions agree with TRBD2. V shed 3 bases and J 6 bases; nucleotides not matched to a gene: 3. Germline lookup yields CDR1 MDHEN and CDR2 SYDVKM. There are 14 residues in the CDR3. The CDR3 reads CASSFGLAGIEQYF. CDR3 coding DNA: TGTGCCAGCAGTTTTGGACTAGCGGGGATCGAGCAGTACTTC. Looking up the rest from reference TRBV28 and TRBJ2-7 gives the full variable domain: DVKVTQSSRYLVKRTGEKVFLECVQDMDHENMFWYRQDPGLGLRLIYFSYDVKMKEKGDIPEGYSVSREKKERFSLILESASTNQTSMYLCASSFGLAGIEQYFGPGTRLTVT.

Remarks on this clone: The sample carries other DNA sequences with the same CDR3. The chain has TRBV29-1 and TRBJ2-3; D may be TRBD2 (7 bases). CDR1 SQVTM and CDR2 ANQGSEA come from the germline V gene. Trimming left V 6 bases short and J 3 bases short, with 16 bases between. This CDR3 is 14 amino acids long. The CDR3 region is CSVLGGRGTDTQYF. The CDR3 DNA follows: TGCAGCGTGCTCGGGGGGCGGGGGACAGATACGCAGTATTTT.

The J gene is TRBJ1-1, the V gene TRBV28; perhaps TRBD1 as D (6 bases). V shed 4 bases and J shed 0 bases, with 15 bases lying between them. This CDR3 is 16 amino acids long. CDR1 and CDR2 (germline): MDHEN, SYDVKM. In DNA, the CDR3 is TGTGCCAGCAGTTCGGCAGGGGTCTATGTGAACACTGAAGCTTTCTTT. It is translated as CASSSAGVYVNTEAFF.

As regards this clone: At one end, the junction sequence differs from germline, possibly due to a read error. In the same sample, other DNA sequences code for this CDR3. The rearrangement joins TRBV28 to TRBJ2-1; TRBD2 matches at 10 bases. There are 14 residues in the CDR3. Germline CDR1 is MDHEN and CDR2 is SYDVKM. CDR3 bases: TGTGCCAGCAGTGGGACTAGCGTTAACAACGAGCAGTTCTTC. Translated: CASSGTSVNNEQFF. Combining the CDR3 with reference TRBV28 and TRBJ2-1 gives the whole variable domain DVKVTQSSRYLVKRTGEKVFLECVQDMDHENMFWYRQDPGLGLRLIYFSYDVKMKEKGDIPEGYSVSREKKERFSLILESASTNQTSMYLCASSGTSVNNEQFFGPGTRLTVL.

The chain employs TRBV11-2 and TRBJ2-2; the D gene is possibly TRBD2 (6 bases). CDR1 and CDR2 from the germline V gene are SGHAT and FQNNGV. The CDR3 is 15 amino acids. Trimming took 3 bases from V and 4 from J, leaving 12 bases between them. DNA for the CDR3: TGTGCCAGCAGCTTGTGGGGGAGGAGCACCGGGGAGCTGTTTTTT. This sequence encodes CASSLWGRSTGELFF.

CDR3 DNA sequence: TGTGCCAGCAGCACGTTCGGGACTAGGGTTGTCGGGGAGCTGTTTTTT. It translates to CASSTFGTRVVGELFF. The chain combines TRBV2 with TRBJ2-2; 8 nucleotides agree with TRBD2. The V gene end was trimmed by 6 bases and the J gene end by 7 bases; junction bases not matched to a gene: 13. From germline, CDR1 is SNHLY and CDR2 FYNNEI. This CDR3 contains 16 residues.

The rearrangement uses TRBV6-1 and TRBJ2-3, with 9 bases fitting TRBD1. Per the germline V gene, CDR1 is MNHNS and CDR2 is SASEGT. The CDR3 is 15 amino acids. Unmatched junction bases numbered 10, after V lost 11 bases and J lost 1 base. The CDR3, as DNA: TGTGCCTCCGGCTCCCGGGACAGGGGCACAGATACGCAGTATTTT. It is translated as CASGSRDRGTDTQYF.

CDR3 bases: TGTGCCAGCAGTCCCCGGACTAGCGGGAGGGCCGCCTACAATGAGCAGTTCTTC. Translating gives CASSPRTSGRAAYNEQFF. The chain links TRBV27 to TRBJ2-1; 15 bases agree with TRBD2. J was trimmed by 2 bases and V by 5 bases; bases with no gene match: 7. The CDR3 totals 18 residues. CDR1 and CDR2 (germline): MNHEY, SMNVEV (reference sequence).

V usage is TRBV11-2 and J usage is TRBJ2-4; possibly TRBD1 for D (6 bases). The CDR3 consists of 13 residues. V was clipped by 5 bases and J by 8 bases, with 13 bases between them. Germline CDR1 and CDR2: SGHAT and FQNNGV. Here the CDR3 DNA reads TGTGCCAGCAGCCGGGCCTACAGGGACATTCAGTACTTC. Translated: CASSRAYRDIQYF. Filled out from reference TRBV11-2 and TRBJ2-4, the complete variable domain reads EAGVAQSPRYKIIEKRQSVAFWCNPISGHATLYWYQQILGQGPKLLIQFQNNGVVDDSQLPKDRFSAERLKGVDSTLKIQPAKLEDSAVYLCASSRAYRDIQYFGAGTRLSVL.

This clone was seen a few times. The chain joins TRBV9 to TRBJ2-2; 10 nucleotides line up with TRBD1. The CDR3 is 17 residues long. Per the germline V gene, CDR1 is SGDLS and CDR2 is YYNGEE. With V trimmed by 3 bases and J by 5 bases, 10 bases remained unmatched. CDR3 loop: CASSAGRDRGRTGELFF. CDR3 in DNA: TGTGCCAGCAGCGCAGGGAGGGACAGGGGACGGACCGGGGAGCTGTTTTTT.

In regard to this clone: The sample contains more than one DNA sequence encoding this CDR3. The chain combines TRBV6-1 with TRBJ1-2; D unclear. The germline CDR1 and CDR2 sequences are MNHNS and SASEGT. V was clipped by 3 bases and J by 4 bases, with 6 bases between them. The CDR3 has 12 residues. CDR3: CASSEGGYGYTF. The CDR3 coding sequence is TGTGCCAGCAGTGAGGGTGGCTATGGCTACACCTTC.

The chain joins TRBV28 to TRBJ2-1; D assignment may be TRBD1 or TRBD2 (5 bases each). V lost 6 bases to trimming and J lost 1 base, with 13 bases between them. The CDR3 length is 15 residues. The germline V gene has CDR1 MDHEN and CDR2 SYDVKM. The CDR3 protein is CASRLGRQSYNEQFF. The CDR3 DNA sequence: TGTGCCAGCAGATTGGGACGGCAATCCTACAATGAGCAGTTCTTC.

This clone was picked up one time. The rearrangement joins TRBV7-8 to TRBJ1-1; D might be TRBD1 (6 bases). The length of the CDR3 is 14 residues. Per the germline V gene, CDR1 is SGHVS and CDR2 is FQNEAQ. V lost 5 bases and J 1 base, leaving 11 bases between the germline ends. The CDR3 sequence: CASSTGTWNTEAFF. CDR3 DNA sequence: TGTGCCAGCAGCACCGGGACATGGAACACTGAAGCTTTCTTT.